This record covers a single T cell receptor beta chain. The antigen it recognizes is unknown. Base quality data are lacking; no much larger clone is found one base away. This entry belongs to a study of T cell responses to AZD1222 COVID-19 vaccine (dated by TCRdb to about 2021). In terms of the full investigation: AZD1222 recipients whose second dose came at about 4 weeks and those whose second dose came at about 12 weeks were combined into one group, since spike-specific TCR depth and breadth did not differ between the two schedules. Trial participants were enrolled into age subgroups of 18-55, 56-69 and 70-plus years, which contained 148, 28 and 57 TCR-sequenced participants, respectively. TCR sequencing was performed for fewer than 250 trial participants, of whom around 200 were given two doses of AZD1222 and 26 were given two doses of MenACWY control vaccine.

The CDR3 regions of human TCRbeta chains were analyzed by immunosequencing. On the study's bioinformatics: Repertoire TCRs were matched against a reference library of SARS-CoV-2-specific TCRs generated with the MIRA antigen-specificity platform. Breadth was defined as the fraction of unique TCRs that were SARS-CoV-2-associated. Depth was defined as the fraction of total T cells that were SARS-CoV-2-associated. Each spike-specific TCR was assigned to its reactive spike region and to a CD4 or CD8 class using the MIRA data. Log10-transformed breadth and depth values were compared by one-way ANOVA with Sidak's multiple comparisons tests. TCRdb obtained this table from immuneACCESS and retained in-frame rearrangements with V and J assigned. These tables miss some clones; where compared with another copy, unresolved V genes account for less than half of the shortfall, and the remainder is unexplained. That table gives V, J and clone size, and the DNA gave D and trimming. Here the sample has 75,000 to 95,000 clones; 80% to 90% occur a single time. Together, the top ten hold approximately 13% of the sample.

Results and caveats for the whole study, not just this receptor: The whole spike protein was spanned by vaccine-associated CD4 TCRs, and dominant responses were seen in regions 160-218 and 743-854. After two AZD1222 doses, both the breadth and the depth of spike-specific TCRs were significantly higher than at day 0 and than in MenACWY recipients. Participants were mostly white British, with more females than males. The authors suggested clonal diversity may have been underestimated. Because no day 14 peak-response samples were available, the repertoires could be characterized only after the peak T cell response. Conclusions about previously exposed vaccinees are limited because only a handful of AZD1222 recipients were SARS-CoV-2 seropositive at baseline. Reportedly, close to half of the unique spike-specific TCRs recognized epitopes lying outside the regions that are mutated in the B.1.351 and B.1.1.7 variants. In the small 56-69-year group, the increase in depth fell short of significance, most likely because of low power.

This sample's time point label indicates: baseline before first vaccination. The vaccinee samples were drawn from two UK trials, COV001 and COV002, one of which was a single-blind randomized controlled phase 2/3 trial testing AZD1222 (ChAdOx1 nCoV-19) in healthy adults. Trial participant PBMC samples were collected at day 0 and day 28 after the second dose for TCRbeta chain sequencing. The germline V gene sets CDR1 to SQVTM and CDR2 to ANQGSEA. The V and J ends are trimmed by 5 bases and 2 bases, leaving 9 bases between them. The CDR3 runs 12 amino acids, cysteine and phenylalanine included. Here the CDR3 DNA is all that survives: 36 bases in frame from base 1.

The receptor chain draws on TRBV29-1 and TRBJ1-2; the D segment cannot be called with confidence. This clonotype originated in an adult in good health. The sample consisted of peripheral blood, taken on day 0 of AZD1222 vaccination. The DNA sequence reads TGCAGCGTTTCCGGGAGCAACTATGGCTACACCTTC. It specifies CSVSGSNYGYTF.